This is a list of T cell receptor beta chains from one sample in a study of blood T cell repertoires in COVID-19. Assay used: immunoSEQ multiplex PCR; TCRdb lists only in-frame clones, some missing. The table shows about 76,000 clones, with nearly 80% occurring only once. Sequencing was performed on peripheral blood. These receptors were taken from a human donor in a cohort sampled during active COVID-19. Both conserved end residues are part of each CDR3. The D gene is left open where the match is weak. Size is stated for part of the rows, as once, few or many counts, or as a class when the clone is expanded.

TRBV11-2	TRBJ1-1	.	.	TGTGCCAGCAGCTTAGCGGGGAACACTGAAGCTTTCTTT	CASSLAGNTEAFF
TRBV5-4	TRBJ2-2	few	TRBD1	TGTGCCAGCACCATAGACAGGGCGGCCACCGGGGAGCTGTTTTTT	CASTIDRAATGELFF
TRBV4-1	TRBJ2-2	once	TRBD2	TGCGCCAGCAGCCAAGGTGGGCTAGCGGGGGCGAACACCGGGGAGCTGTTTTTT	CASSQGGLAGANTGELFF
TRBV5-6	TRBJ1-4	few	.	TGTGCCAGCAGCCGATCGGGGTTCAGTAATGAAAAACTGTTTTTT	CASSRSGFSNEKLFF
TRBV6-6	TRBJ1-2	.	TRBD1	TGTGCCAGCAGTTGGTACAGGGGCGCTGACACCTTC	CASSWYRGADTF
TRBV7-9	TRBJ1-5	many	.	TGTGCCAGCAGCTTAGAAGGCGCGGGTTATAGCAATCAGCCCCAGCATTTT	CASSLEGAGYSNQPQHF
TRBV2	TRBJ2-1	.	.	TGTGCCAGCAGTGAATTACGCGGAGCACACAATGAGCAGTTCTTC	CASSELRGAHNEQFF
TRBV18	TRBJ2-5	once	TRBD1	TGTGCCAGCTCACCGGTTATCGGACAGGGGCCAGAGACCCAGTACTTC	CASSPVIGQGPETQYF
TRBV27	TRBJ2-1	.	TRBD2	TGTGCCAGCAGTTTATTGCTAGCGGGTCCCTACAATGAGCAGTTCTTC	CASSLLLAGPYNEQFF
TRBV19	TRBJ2-5	.	TRBD1	TGTGCCAGTAGCGGGGACAGGATCCAAGAGACCCAGTACTTC	CASSGDRIQETQYF